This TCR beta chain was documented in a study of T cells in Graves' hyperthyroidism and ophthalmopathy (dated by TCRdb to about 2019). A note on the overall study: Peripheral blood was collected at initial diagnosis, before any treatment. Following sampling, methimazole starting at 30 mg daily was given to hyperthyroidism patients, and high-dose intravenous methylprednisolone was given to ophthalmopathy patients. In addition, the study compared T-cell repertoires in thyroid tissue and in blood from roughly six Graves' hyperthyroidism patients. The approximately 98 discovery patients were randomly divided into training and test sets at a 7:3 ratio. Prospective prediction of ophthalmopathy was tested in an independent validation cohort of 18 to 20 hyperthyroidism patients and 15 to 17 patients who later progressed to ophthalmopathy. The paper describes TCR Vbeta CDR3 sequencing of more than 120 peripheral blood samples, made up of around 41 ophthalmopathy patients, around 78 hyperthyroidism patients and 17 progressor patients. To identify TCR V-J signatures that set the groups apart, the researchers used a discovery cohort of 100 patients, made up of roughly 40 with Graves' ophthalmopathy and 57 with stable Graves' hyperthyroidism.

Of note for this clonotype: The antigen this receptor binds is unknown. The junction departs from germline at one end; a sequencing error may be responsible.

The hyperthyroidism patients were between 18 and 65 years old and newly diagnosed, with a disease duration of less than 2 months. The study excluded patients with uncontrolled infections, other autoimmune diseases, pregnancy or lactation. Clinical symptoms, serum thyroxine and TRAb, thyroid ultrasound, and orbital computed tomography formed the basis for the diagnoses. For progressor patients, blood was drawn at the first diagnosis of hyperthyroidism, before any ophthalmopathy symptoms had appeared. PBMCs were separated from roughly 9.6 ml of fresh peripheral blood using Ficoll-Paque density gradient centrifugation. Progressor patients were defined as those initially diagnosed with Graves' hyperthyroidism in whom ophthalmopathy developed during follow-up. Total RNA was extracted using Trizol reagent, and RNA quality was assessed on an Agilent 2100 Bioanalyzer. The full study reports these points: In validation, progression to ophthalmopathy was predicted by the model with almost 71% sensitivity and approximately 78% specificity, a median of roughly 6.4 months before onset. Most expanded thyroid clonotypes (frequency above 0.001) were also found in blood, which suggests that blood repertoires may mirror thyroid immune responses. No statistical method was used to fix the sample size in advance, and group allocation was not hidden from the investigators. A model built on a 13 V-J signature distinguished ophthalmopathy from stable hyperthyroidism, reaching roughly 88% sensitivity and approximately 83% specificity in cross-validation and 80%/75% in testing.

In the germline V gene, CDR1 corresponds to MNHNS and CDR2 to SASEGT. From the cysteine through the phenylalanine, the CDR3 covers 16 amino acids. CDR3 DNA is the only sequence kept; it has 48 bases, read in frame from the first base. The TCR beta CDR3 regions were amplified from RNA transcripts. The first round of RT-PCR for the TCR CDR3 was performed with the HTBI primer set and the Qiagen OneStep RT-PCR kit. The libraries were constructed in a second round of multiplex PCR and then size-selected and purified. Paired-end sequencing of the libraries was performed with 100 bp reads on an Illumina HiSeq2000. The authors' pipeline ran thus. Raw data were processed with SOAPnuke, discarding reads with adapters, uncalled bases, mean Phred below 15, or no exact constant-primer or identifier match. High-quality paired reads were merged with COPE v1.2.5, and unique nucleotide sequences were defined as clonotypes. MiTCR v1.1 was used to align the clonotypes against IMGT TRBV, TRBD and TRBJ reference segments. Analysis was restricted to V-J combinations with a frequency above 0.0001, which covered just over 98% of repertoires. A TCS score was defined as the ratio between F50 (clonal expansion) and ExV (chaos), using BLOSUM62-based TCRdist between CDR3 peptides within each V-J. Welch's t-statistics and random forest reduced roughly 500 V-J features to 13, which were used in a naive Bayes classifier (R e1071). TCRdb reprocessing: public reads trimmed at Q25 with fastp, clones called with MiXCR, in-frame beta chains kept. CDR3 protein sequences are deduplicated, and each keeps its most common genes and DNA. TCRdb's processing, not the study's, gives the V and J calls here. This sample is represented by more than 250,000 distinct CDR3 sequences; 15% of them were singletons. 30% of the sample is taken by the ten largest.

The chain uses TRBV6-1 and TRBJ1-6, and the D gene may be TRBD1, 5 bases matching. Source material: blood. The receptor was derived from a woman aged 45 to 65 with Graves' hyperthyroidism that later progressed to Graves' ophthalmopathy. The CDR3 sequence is CASSQWDGVYNSPLHF. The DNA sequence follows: TGCGCCAGCAGCCAATGGGACGGCGTTTATAATTCACCCCTCCACTTT.